Listed here are 12 T cell receptor beta chains from one sample, sequenced in a study of shared clonotypes between healthy human individuals. Data came from immunoSEQ multiplex PCR; TCRdb stores just in-frame clones and leaves some out. This table has approximately 1.5 million clones, around 98% appearing once. Specimen: naive CD4+ T cells sorted from blood. The subset denotes: CD45RA+ positively selected. The source is a man under 40 in good health.

This chain connects TRBV7-6 to TRBJ1-1, with D uncertain. The CDR3 runs to 14 residues. Between the trimmed V and J ends, which lost 8 bases and 8 bases, there was a span of 21 bases. CDR1 SGHVS and CDR2 FNYEAQ come from the germline V gene. Here the CDR3 reads CASVTEGFSAEAFF. The CDR3 DNA follows: TGTGCCAGCGTTACTGAAGGCTTCTCCGCGGAAGCTTTCTTT. Full variable domain (outside the CDR3, taken from reference TRBV7-6 and TRBJ1-1): GAGVSQSPRYKVTKRGQDVALRCDPISGHVSLYWYRQALGQGPEFLTYFNYEAQQDKSGLPNDRFSAERPEGSISTLTIQRTEQRDSAMYRCASVTEGFSAEAFFGQGTRLTVV.

A single count supports this clone. The chain combines TRBV19 with TRBJ2-5, with 7 bases that match TRBD1. The V segment lost 7 bases and the J segment 1 base; nucleotides outside the gene matches: 6. Germline lookup yields CDR1 LNHDA and CDR2 SQIVND (reference sequence). The CDR3 has 14 residues. The CDR3 spells CASTSWDSQETQYF. The CDR3 DNA reads TGTGCCAGTACTTCATGGGACAGCCAAGAGACCCAGTACTTC.

The chain employs TRBV6-1 and TRBJ2-7, with no clear D. V lost 1 base, J lost 7 bases, and 11 bases lay in between. CDR1 is MNHNS, CDR2 SASEGT, per germline. The CDR3 consists of 13 residues. Here the CDR3 DNA reads TGTGCCAGCAGTGAAGGGAGCGCCTTGGAGCAGTACTTC. Encoded protein: CASSEGSALEQYF.

The chain has TRBV2 and TRBJ2-4; perhaps D is TRBD1 or TRBD2 (5 bases each). Germline-derived CDR1 and CDR2 are SNHLY and FYNNEI. The CDR3 runs to 15 residues. The V end was cut by 7 bases, the J end by 0 bases, with 13 bases between. CDR3 protein: CASTGAELAKNIQYF. The CDR3 bases are TGTGCCAGCACCGGGGCCGAACTAGCCAAAAACATTCAGTACTTC.

The chain links TRBV5-1 to TRBJ2-5, with 9 bases that match TRBD1. V lost 1 base and J lost 5; bases outside the gene matches: 6. This CDR3 has 15 residues. CDR1 and CDR2 (germline): SGHRS, YFSETQ. Here the CDR3 reads CASSLNGQGRETQYF. In DNA, the CDR3 is TGCGCCAGCAGCTTGAACGGACAGGGGCGGGAGACCCAGTACTTC.

The chain combines TRBV2 with TRBJ1-5; 9 bases fit TRBD1. V shed 7 bases and J 6 bases; nucleotides not matched to a gene: 7. The CDR3 loop spans 14 amino acids. Germline V CDR1 and CDR2: SNHLY, FYNNEI. The CDR3 loop reads CASNWDRASQPQHF. The DNA of the CDR3 is TGTGCCAGCAATTGGGACAGGGCGTCTCAGCCCCAGCATTTT.

V usage is TRBV2 and J usage is TRBJ2-1; a possible D gene is TRBD1 (6 bases). V shed 2 bases and J shed 0 bases, with 11 bases lying between them. Germline values: CDR1 SNHLY, CDR2 FYNNEI. CDR3 length equals 16 residues. The CDR3 DNA reads TGTGCCAGCAGTGAATTGGGACAAAGCTCCTACAATGAGCAGTTCTTC. It is translated as CASSELGQSSYNEQFF.

V gene TRBV2 combines with J gene TRBJ1-5; D uncertain. Germline lookup yields CDR1 SNHLY and CDR2 FYNNEI. The CDR3 is made up of 12 amino acids. V dropped 6 bases and J dropped 0 bases, with 3 bases sitting between them. The CDR3 nucleotides are TGTGCCAGCAGGTATAGCAATCAGCCCCAGCATTTT. Translated: CASRYSNQPQHF.

This clone was detected once. The gene calls are TRBV5-1 and TRBJ2-1; the D gene is possibly TRBD1 (6 bases). V was trimmed by 6 bases and J by 1 base, leaving 14 bases between them. This CDR3 has 15 residues. Germline assignment: CDR1 SGHRS and CDR2 YFSETQ. The CDR3 DNA is TGCGCCAGCATGGGGGCTAGCAGTTCCTACAATGAGCAGTTCTTC. It specifies CASMGASSSYNEQFF.

About this clone: Other DNA sequences in the same sample also yield this CDR3. The chain combines TRBV5-1 with TRBJ2-3; D is unresolved. Germline CDR1 SGHRS, CDR2 YFSETQ. This CDR3 region has 13 residues. V was shortened by 4 bases and J by 2 bases, with 8 bases between the two germline ends. The CDR3 nucleotides read TGCGCCAGCAGCCTGGTTCCCACAGATACGCAGTATTTT. Encoded protein: CASSLVPTDTQYF. Drawing the rest from reference TRBV5-1 and TRBJ2-3, the complete variable domain is KAGVTQTPRYLIKTRGQQVTLSCSPISGHRSVSWYQQTPGQGLQFLFEYFSETQRNKGNFPGRFSGRQFSNSRSEMNVSTLELGDSALYLCASSLVPTDTQYFGPGTRLTVL.

This sequence joins TRBV27 and TRBJ2-2; D remains ambiguous. CDR1 and CDR2 from the germline V gene are MNHEY and SMNVEV (reference sequence). The CDR3 extends over 14 amino acids. V dropped 4 bases and J dropped 1 base, with 7 bases sitting between them. In DNA form, the CDR3 reads TGTGCCAGCAGTTCCTCAGGGAACACCGGGGAGCTGTTTTTT. Amino acids: CASSSSGNTGELFF.

The chain links TRBV7-2 to TRBJ2-3; D possibly corresponds to TRBD2 (5 bases). This CDR3 spans 17 amino acids. V lost 5 bases and J lost 3, with 21 bases in between. Germline CDR1 is SGHTA and CDR2 is FQGNSA. The CDR3 loop is CASSPDSPGFGTDTQYF. In DNA, the CDR3 is TGTGCCAGCAGCCCGGACTCCCCCGGGTTTGGTACAGATACGCAGTATTTT.